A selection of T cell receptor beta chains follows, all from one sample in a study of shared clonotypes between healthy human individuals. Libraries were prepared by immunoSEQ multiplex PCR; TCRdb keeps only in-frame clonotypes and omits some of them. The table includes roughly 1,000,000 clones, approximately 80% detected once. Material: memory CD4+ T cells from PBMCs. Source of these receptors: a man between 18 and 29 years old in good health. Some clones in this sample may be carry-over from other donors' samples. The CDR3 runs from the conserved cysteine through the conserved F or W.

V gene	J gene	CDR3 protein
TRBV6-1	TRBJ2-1	CASSERESLYYNEQFF
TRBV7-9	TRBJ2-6	CASSSGPGSSYGANVLTF
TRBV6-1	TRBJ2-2	CASSELRQGGTGELFF
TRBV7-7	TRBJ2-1	CASSQDSGRNEQFF
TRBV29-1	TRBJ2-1	CSVETGDEQFF
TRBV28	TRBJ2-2	CASSFRTGELFF
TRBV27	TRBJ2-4	CASSVDRIRAKNIQYF
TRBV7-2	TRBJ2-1	CASSVLAGGVEQFF
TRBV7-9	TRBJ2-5	CASSLSDRRQETQYF
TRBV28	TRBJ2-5	CASSLGGLAQETQYF
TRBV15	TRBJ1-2	CATSRGDRAYGYTF
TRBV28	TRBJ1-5	CASSFRGGNQPQHF
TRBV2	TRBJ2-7	CASSNPGGGQYF
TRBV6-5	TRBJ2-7	CASRRLVSYEQYF
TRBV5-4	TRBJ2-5	CASSLEAVETQYF
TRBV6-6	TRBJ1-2	CASTIQGREGYTF
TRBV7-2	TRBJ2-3	CASSLEAGAADTQYF
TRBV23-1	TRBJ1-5	CASIPPSTEGFSSNQPQHF
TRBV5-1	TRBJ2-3	CASSLAGSTDTQYF
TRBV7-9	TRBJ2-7	CASSLTGTSASDYEQYF
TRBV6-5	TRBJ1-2	CASSYSNPGQGAGYTF
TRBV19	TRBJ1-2	CAGRSGQDSGYTF
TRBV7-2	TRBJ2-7	CASRLAGGGEQYF
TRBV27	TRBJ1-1	CASSFRGQNTEAFF
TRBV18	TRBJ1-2	CASTNDARDRNYGYTF
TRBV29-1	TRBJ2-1	CSTSYNEQFF
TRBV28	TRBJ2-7	CASRRTAVYEQYF
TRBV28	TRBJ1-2	CASSRNYGYTF
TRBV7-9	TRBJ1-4	CASSVDGRTNEKLFF
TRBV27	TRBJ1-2	CASSPQGAFDYGYTF
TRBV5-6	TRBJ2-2	CASSVGHREMKNTGELFF
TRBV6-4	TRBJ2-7	CASSRQDTYEQYF
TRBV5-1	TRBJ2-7	CASSPRTGGIYEQYF
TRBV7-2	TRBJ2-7	CASSSIASGNYEQYF
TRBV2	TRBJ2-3	CASSLGTDTQYF
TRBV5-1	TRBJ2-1	CASGRGGGDYDNEQFF
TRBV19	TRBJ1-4	CASSLTQGEKLFF
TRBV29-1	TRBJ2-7	CSVEVGTYEQYF
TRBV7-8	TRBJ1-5	CASSLPGGNQPQHF
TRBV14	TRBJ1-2	CASSRRDRGNYGYTF
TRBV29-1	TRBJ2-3	CSVAGVDTQYF
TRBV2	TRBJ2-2	CASSVSRQGAGGELFF
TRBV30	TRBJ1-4	CAWSVGTGREKLFF
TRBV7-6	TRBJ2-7	CASSSVEGVGYEQYF
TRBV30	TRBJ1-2	CAWSPGSNGGYTF
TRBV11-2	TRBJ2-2	CASSSFRQVGELFF
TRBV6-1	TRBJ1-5	CASSEVGQPQHF
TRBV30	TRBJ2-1	CAWSVLAGGTRLF
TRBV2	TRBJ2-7	CASSDQGDYYEQYF
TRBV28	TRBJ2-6	CASSSGFRGGWRPGANVLTF
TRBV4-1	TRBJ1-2	CASSHGQGYDYGYTF
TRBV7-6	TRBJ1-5	CASSLGGSLSNQPQHF
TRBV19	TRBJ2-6	CASSITFGRTGANVLTF
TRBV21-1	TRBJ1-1	CASSKVYSKTANTEAFF
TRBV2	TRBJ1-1	CASSGREWDTEAFF
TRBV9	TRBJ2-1	CASSVGFYNEQFF
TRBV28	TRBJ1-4	CASTLGGTTTNEKLFF
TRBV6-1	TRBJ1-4	CASSENPEDEKLFF